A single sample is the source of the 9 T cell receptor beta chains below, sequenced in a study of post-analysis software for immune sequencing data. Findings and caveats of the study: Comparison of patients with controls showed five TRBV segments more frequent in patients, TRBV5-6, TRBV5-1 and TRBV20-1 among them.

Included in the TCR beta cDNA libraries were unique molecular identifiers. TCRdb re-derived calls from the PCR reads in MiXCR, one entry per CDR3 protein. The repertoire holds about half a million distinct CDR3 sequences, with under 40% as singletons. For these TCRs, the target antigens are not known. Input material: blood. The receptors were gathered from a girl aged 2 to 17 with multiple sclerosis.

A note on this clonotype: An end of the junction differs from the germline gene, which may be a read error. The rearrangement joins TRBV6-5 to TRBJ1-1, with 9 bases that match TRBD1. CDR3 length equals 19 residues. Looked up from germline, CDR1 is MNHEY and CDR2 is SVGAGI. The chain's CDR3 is CASSYPDVPGQGGNTEAFF. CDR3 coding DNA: TGCGCCAGCAGTTACCCAGACGTCCCGGGACAGGGAGGGAACACTGAAGCTTTCTTT.

This CDR3 reads CASRQAPSYEQYF. In DNA form, the CDR3 reads TGCGCCAGCCGACAGGCACCCTCCTACGAGCAGTACTTC. This rearrangement joins TRBV5-1 to TRBJ2-7; D may be TRBD1 (6 bases). V was cut by 7 bases and J by 0 bases, with 11 bases left in between. The CDR3 is made up of 13 amino acids. In germline, CDR1 is SGHRS, CDR2 YFSETQ. Supplemented by reference TRBV5-1 and TRBJ2-7, the full variable domain reads KAGVTQTPRYLIKTRGQQVTLSCSPISGHRSVSWYQQTPGQGLQFLFEYFSETQRNKGNFPGRFSGRQFSNSRSEMNVSTLELGDSALYLCASRQAPSYEQYFGPGTRLTVT.

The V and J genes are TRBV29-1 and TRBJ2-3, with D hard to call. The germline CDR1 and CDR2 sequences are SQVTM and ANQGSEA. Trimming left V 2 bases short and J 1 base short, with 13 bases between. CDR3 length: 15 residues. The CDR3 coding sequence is TGCAGCGTTGAAAACCAGCGAAGAGGCACAGATACGCAGTATTTT. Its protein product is CSVENQRRGTDTQYF.

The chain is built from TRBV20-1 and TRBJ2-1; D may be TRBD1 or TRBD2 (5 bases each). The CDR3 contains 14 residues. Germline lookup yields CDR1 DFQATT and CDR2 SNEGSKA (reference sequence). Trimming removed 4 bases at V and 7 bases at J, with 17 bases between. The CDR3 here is CSANTGAIGNEQFF. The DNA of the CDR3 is TGCAGTGCTAACACCGGGGCCATAGGGAATGAGCAGTTCTTC.

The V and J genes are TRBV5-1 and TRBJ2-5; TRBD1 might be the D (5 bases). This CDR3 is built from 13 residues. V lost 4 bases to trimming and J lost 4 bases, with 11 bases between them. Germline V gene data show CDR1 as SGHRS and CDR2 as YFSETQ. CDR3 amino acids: CASSVAGRETQYF. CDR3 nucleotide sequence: TGCGCCAGCAGCGTGGCAGGGCGAGAGACCCAGTACTTC.

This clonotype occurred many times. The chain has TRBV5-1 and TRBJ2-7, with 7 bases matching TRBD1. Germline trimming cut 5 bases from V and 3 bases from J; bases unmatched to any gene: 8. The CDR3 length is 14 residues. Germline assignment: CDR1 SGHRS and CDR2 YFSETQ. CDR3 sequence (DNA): TGCGCCAGCAGGGTGCCGGGACAGATCTACGAGCAGTACTTC. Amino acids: CASRVPGQIYEQYF.

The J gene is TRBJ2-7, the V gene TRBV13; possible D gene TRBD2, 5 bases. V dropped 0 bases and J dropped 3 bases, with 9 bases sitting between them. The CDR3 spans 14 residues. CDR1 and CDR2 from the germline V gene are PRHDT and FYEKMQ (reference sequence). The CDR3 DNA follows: TGTGCCAGCAGCTTAGGTAGCGCCTACTACGAGCAGTACTTC. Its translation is CASSLGSAYYEQYF.

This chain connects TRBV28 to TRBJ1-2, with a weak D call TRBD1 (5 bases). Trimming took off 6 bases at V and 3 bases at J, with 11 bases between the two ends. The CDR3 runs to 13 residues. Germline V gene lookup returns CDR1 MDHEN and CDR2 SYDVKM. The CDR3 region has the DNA TGTGCCAGCAGCCTACAGGTGTACTATGGCTACACCTTC. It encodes CASSLQVYYGYTF.

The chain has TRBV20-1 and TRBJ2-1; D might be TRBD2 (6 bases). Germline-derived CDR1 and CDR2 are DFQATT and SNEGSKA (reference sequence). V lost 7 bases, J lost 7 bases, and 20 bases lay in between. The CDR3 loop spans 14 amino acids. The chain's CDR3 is CSVSGGTLENEQFF. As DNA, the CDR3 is TGCAGTGTTAGCGGAGGGACGCTAGAGAATGAGCAGTTCTTC.